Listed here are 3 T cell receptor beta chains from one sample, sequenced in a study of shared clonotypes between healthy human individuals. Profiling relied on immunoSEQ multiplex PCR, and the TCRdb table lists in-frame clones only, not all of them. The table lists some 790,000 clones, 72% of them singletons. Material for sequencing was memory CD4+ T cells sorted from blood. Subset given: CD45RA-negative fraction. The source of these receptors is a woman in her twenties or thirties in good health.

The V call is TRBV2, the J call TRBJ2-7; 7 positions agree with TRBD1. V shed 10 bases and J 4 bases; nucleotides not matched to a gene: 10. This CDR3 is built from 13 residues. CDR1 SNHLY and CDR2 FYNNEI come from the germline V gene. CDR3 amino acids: CANSLTGVYEQYF. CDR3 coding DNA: TGTGCCAACAGCCTCACAGGGGTGTACGAGCAGTACTTC.

CDR3 nucleotides: TGCGCCAGCAGCGAGGACAGCAACACTGAAGCTTTCTTT. The encoded protein is CASSEDSNTEAFF. The V and J genes are TRBV5-1 and TRBJ1-1; maybe TRBD1 (6 bases). Germline V gene lookup returns CDR1 SGHRS and CDR2 YFSETQ. The V end was cut by 4 bases, the J end by 2 bases, with 9 bases between. The CDR3 is 13 residues long.

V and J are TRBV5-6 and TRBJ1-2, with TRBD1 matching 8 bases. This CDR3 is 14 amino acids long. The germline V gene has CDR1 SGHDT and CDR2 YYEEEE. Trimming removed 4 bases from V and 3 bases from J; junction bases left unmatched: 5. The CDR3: CASSRDRSYYGYTF. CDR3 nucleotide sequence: TGTGCCAGCAGCAGGGACAGGTCTTACTATGGCTACACCTTC.